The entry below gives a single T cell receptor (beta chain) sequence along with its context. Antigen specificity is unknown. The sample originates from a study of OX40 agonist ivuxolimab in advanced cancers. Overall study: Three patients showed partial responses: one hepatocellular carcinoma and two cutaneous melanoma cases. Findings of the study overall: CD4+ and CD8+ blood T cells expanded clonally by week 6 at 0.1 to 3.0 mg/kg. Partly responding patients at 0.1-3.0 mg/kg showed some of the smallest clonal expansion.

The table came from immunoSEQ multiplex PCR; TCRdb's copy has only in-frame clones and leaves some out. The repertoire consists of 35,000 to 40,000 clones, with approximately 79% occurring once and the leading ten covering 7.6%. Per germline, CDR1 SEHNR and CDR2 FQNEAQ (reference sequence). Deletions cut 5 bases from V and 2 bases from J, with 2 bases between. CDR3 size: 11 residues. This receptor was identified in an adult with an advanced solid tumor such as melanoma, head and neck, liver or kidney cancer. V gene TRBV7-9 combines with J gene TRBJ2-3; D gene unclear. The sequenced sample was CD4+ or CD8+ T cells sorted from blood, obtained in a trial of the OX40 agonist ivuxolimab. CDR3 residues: CASSTTDTQYF. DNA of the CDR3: TGTGCCAGCAGCACCACAGATACGCAGTATTTT.